The 29 T cell receptor beta chains listed next were all sequenced from one sample in a study of T cells after yellow fever vaccination. Using its own MiXCR run on the 5' RACE reads, TCRdb lists one record per CDR3 protein. The data hold 80,000 to 100,000 distinct CDR3 sequences, with around 9.8% observed a single time. The sequenced sample was CD8+ T cells not binding an NS4B(214-222) dextramer, sorted from PBMCs, obtained approximately 15 days after the first yellow fever vaccination. The source of these receptors is a man in his late teens or twenties who received the YFV17D yellow fever vaccine.

This clonotype showed up just a few times. The chain recombines TRBV5-5 with TRBJ2-7; TRBD2 is a possible D gene (6 bases). The CDR3 totals 15 residues. The ends were cut back, 2 bases at V and 5 bases at J, with 17 bases in the middle. Germline lookup yields CDR1 SGHKS and CDR2 YYEKEE (reference sequence). CDR3 in DNA: TGTGCCAGCAGCTTAGGAGGGCTCCCTTTGGACGAGCAGTACTTC. Protein sequence: CASSLGGLPLDEQYF.

V gene TRBV15 combines with J gene TRBJ1-1, with D possibly being TRBD1 (5 bases). From germline, CDR1 is LNHNV and CDR2 YYDKDF (reference sequence). The CDR3 is 15 amino acids. Trimming took 7 bases from V and 1 from J, leaving 16 bases between them. In nucleotides, the CDR3 is TGTGCCACCAAAACATCGTGGGGGGAGAACACTGAAGCTTTCTTT. Translating gives CATKTSWGENTEAFF.

The chain recombines TRBV4-1 with TRBJ2-7; TRBD1 matches 7 bases. The germline V gene has CDR1 MGHRA and CDR2 YSYEKL. V was clipped by 0 bases and J by 0 bases; unmatched bases: 2. This CDR3 spans 15 amino acids. The CDR3 nucleotides are TGCGCCAGCAGCCAAGAGGGACAGAGCTCCTACGAGCAGTACTTC. It is translated as CASSQEGQSSYEQYF.

The chain recombines TRBV20-1 with TRBJ2-7; 10 nucleotides align to TRBD2. V trimming: 1 base; J trimming: 4 bases; junction bases outside the gene matches: 4. There are 14 residues in the CDR3. The V gene's germline CDR1 is DFQATT and CDR2 SNEGSKA (reference sequence). The CDR3 loop is CSARVPSGGYEQYF. Written as DNA, the CDR3 is TGCAGTGCTAGAGTGCCTAGCGGGGGTTACGAGCAGTACTTC.

The V and J genes are TRBV20-1 and TRBJ1-1; D uncertain. CDR3 size: 13 residues. V lost 4 bases to trimming and J lost 0 bases, with 9 bases between them. Germline CDR1 and CDR2: DFQATT and SNEGSKA (reference sequence). For the CDR3, the DNA is TGCAGTGCTACCGACGTCCTGAACACTGAAGCTTTCTTT. This codes for CSATDVLNTEAFF.

CDR3 coding DNA: TGTGCCAGCAGCCTAGACGGGGCAAACAATGAGCAGTTCTTC. Translated: CASSLDGANNEQFF. V is TRBV28 and J is TRBJ2-1; D may be TRBD1 or TRBD2 (5 bases each). Germline V gene sequence: CDR1 MDHEN, CDR2 SYDVKM. CDR3 length: 14 residues. Trimming removed 6 bases at V and 5 bases at J, with 14 bases between. The full variable domain, rest sourced from reference TRBV28 and TRBJ2-1, is DVKVTQSSRYLVKRTGEKVFLECVQDMDHENMFWYRQDPGLGLRLIYFSYDVKMKEKGDIPEGYSVSREKKERFSLILESASTNQTSMYLCASSLDGANNEQFFGPGTRLTVL.

The sample holds a few counts of this clonotype. The chain uses TRBV5-1 and TRBJ2-1; a weak D match, TRBD2 (5 bases). Looked up from germline, CDR1 is SGHRS and CDR2 is YFSETQ. The length of the CDR3 is 14 residues. Trimming pared 3 bases from V and 4 bases from J, leaving 11 bases between. CDR3 nucleotide sequence: TGCGCCAGCAGCTCTGGGAGACTATACAATGAGCAGTTCTTC. It encodes CASSSGRLYNEQFF.

This sequence joins TRBV27 and TRBJ2-7; 9 bases are shared with TRBD1. The CDR3 sequence is 18 residues long. The V segment lost 5 bases and the J segment 2 bases; nucleotides outside the gene matches: 16. Germline V gene lookup returns CDR1 MNHEY and CDR2 SMNVEV (reference sequence). Here the CDR3 reads CASSTIRQQGAYAYEQYF. CDR3 DNA sequence: TGTGCCAGCAGTACCATCCGACAACAGGGGGCTTACGCCTACGAGCAGTACTTC.

This chain links TRBV11-3 with TRBJ2-7, with a possible D match to TRBD1 (6 bases). Germline CDR1 is SGHNT and CDR2 is YENEEA. Trimming stripped 1 base from V and 2 bases from J, with 12 bases between. This CDR3 is built from 15 residues. In DNA form, the CDR3 reads TGTGCCAGCAGCTTAGGACCACAGGGCCCCTACGAGCAGTACTTC. Translated, it gives CASSLGPQGPYEQYF.

V usage is TRBV4-1 and J usage is TRBJ1-6; D call uncertain. The germline V gene has CDR1 MGHRA and CDR2 YSYEKL. CDR3 length equals 15 residues. Deletions cut 1 base from V and 9 bases from J, with 13 bases between. CDR3 sequence (DNA): TGCGCCAGCAGCCAAGCCCCTCCGAACGGTTCACCCCTCCACTTT. It yields the protein CASSQAPPNGSPLHF.

The chain joins TRBV7-8 to TRBJ2-2, with D maybe TRBD2 (6 bases). The length of the CDR3 is 13 residues. Germline values: CDR1 SGHVS, CDR2 FQNEAQ. The V and J ends lost 8 bases and 1 base respectively, with 8 bases between them. CDR3 DNA sequence: TGTGCCAGCTACGGGAGGAACACCGGGGAGCTGTTTTTT. Translated: CASYGRNTGELFF.

This rearrangement joins TRBV15 to TRBJ2-5; D is ambiguous. The V and J ends lost 6 bases and 1 base respectively, with 6 bases between them. The CDR3 extends over 12 amino acids. CDR1 is LNHNV and CDR2 is YYDKDF in the germline V gene (reference sequence). Here the CDR3 reads CATSRAQETQYF. The CDR3 coding sequence is TGTGCCACCAGTAGGGCCCAAGAGACCCAGTACTTC.

The chain employs TRBV3-1 and TRBJ2-5; D gene unclear. Germline-derived CDR1 and CDR2 are LGHDT and YNNKEL (reference sequence). V was trimmed by 5 bases and J by 5 bases, leaving 15 bases between them. The CDR3 spans 14 residues. The CDR3 DNA reads TGTGCCAGCAGCTACCCCGCTCAGTGGGAGACCCAGTACTTC. Its protein product is CASSYPAQWETQYF.

This clonotype was counted at least ten times. The chain joins TRBV7-9 to TRBJ2-2, with D possibly being TRBD1 (5 bases). CDR3 length equals 16 residues. Germline CDR1 and CDR2: SEHNR and FQNEAQ (reference sequence). Trimming took off 1 base at V and 0 bases at J, with 9 bases between the two ends. CDR3 residues: CASSLEGFANTGELFF. The CDR3 region has the DNA TGTGCCAGCAGCTTAGAGGGGTTCGCGAACACCGGGGAGCTGTTTTTT.

The chain uses TRBV5-4 and TRBJ2-7, with D tentatively TRBD1 or TRBD2 (5 bases each). Germline V gene lookup returns CDR1 SGHNT and CDR2 YYREEE (reference sequence). The V end was cut by 1 base, the J end by 0 bases, with 14 bases between. This CDR3 region has 16 residues. CDR3 coding DNA: TGTGCCAGCAGCTTGTGGGGCGGGCTTAGCTCCTACGAGCAGTACGTC. Its protein is CASSLWGGLSSYEQYV.

This clonotype has just a few counts. The V gene is TRBV20-1, the J gene TRBJ2-7; TRBD1 matches at 7 bases. CDR3 length equals 13 residues. Germline V lookup: CDR1 DFQATT, CDR2 SNEGSKA (reference sequence). V was pared by 0 bases and J by 5 bases, with 4 bases of the junction left unmatched. Written as DNA, the CDR3 is TGCAGTGCTAGAGATCAGAGGGGGCACGAGCAGTACTTC. Its protein product is CSARDQRGHEQYF.

This clonotype occurred a few times. This chain's CDR3 is CASTLGGDLTNEQFF. CDR3 DNA sequence: TGTGCCAGCACCCTCGGGGGGGACTTAACCAATGAGCAGTTCTTC. The chain recombines TRBV9 with TRBJ2-1; 8 bases line up with TRBD2. This CDR3 spans 15 amino acids. Losses at the gene ends were 6 bases for V and 6 bases for J; bases not matched to a gene: 11. CDR1 SGDLS and CDR2 YYNGEE come from the germline V gene.

This sequence joins TRBV7-9 and TRBJ1-2; D gene uncertain. V was trimmed by 5 bases and J by 2 bases, leaving 15 bases between them. Germline V CDR1 and CDR2: SEHNR, FQNEAQ (reference sequence). CDR3 length: 15 residues. The CDR3: CASSPHSGTNYGYTF. In nucleotides, the CDR3 is TGTGCCAGCAGCCCCCACTCGGGCACCAACTATGGCTACACCTTC.

This clonotype was found a few times. The genes are TRBV7-9 and TRBJ2-3; possible D gene TRBD2, 6 bases. This CDR3 has 16 residues. V was cut by 5 bases and J by 2 bases, with 17 bases left in between. Germline V gives CDR1 SEHNR, CDR2 FQNEAQ (reference sequence). The CDR3 is CASSLRIGGTTDTQYF. The CDR3 DNA sequence: TGTGCCAGCAGCCTACGGATAGGCGGGACCACAGATACGCAGTATTTT.

The table lists this clonotype with a few counts. V and J are TRBV7-2 and TRBJ2-2, with TRBD1 matching 7 bases. The CDR3 length is 14 residues. In germline, CDR1 is SGHTA, CDR2 FQGNSA. V lost 2 bases, J lost 5 bases, and 2 bases stayed unmatched. The CDR3 protein is CASSLPDRTGELFF. Written as DNA, the CDR3 is TGTGCCAGCAGCTTACCGGACAGGACCGGGGAGCTGTTTTTT.

The rearrangement uses TRBV7-2 and TRBJ1-5, with 8 bases matching TRBD1. Germline V lookup: CDR1 SGHTA, CDR2 FQGNSA. This CDR3 has 16 amino acids. V shed 4 bases and J 0 bases; nucleotides not matched to a gene: 5. This CDR3 reads CASSSTGGYSNQPQHF. CDR3 sequence (DNA): TGTGCCAGCAGCTCAACAGGGGGATATAGCAATCAGCCCCAGCATTTT.

CDR3 DNA sequence: TGCGCCAGCAGCTTGCCTACCTATGGGGACACCGGGGAGCTGTTTTTT. Amino acids: CASSLPTYGDTGELFF. The chain joins TRBV5-1 to TRBJ2-2; no firm D call. The germline V gene encodes CDR1 SGHRS and CDR2 YFSETQ. Trimming took off 1 base at V and 3 bases at J, with 13 bases between the two ends. The CDR3 runs to 16 residues.

The genes are TRBV14 and TRBJ1-2; 7 bases line up with TRBD1. CDR3 length: 15 amino acids. Trimming took 0 bases from V and 5 from J; bases not matched to a gene: 6. Germline V CDR1 and CDR2: SGHDN, FVKESK. The DNA of the CDR3 is TGTGCCAGCAGCCAAGACTACAGGGGTCGGTATGGCTACACCTTC. This encodes CASSQDYRGRYGYTF. The full variable domain, completed using reference TRBV14 and TRBJ1-2, is EAGVTQFPSHSVIEKGQTVTLRCDPISGHDNLYWYRRVMGKEIKFLLHFVKESKQDESGMPNNRFLAERTGGTYSTLKVQPAELEDSGVYFCASSQDYRGRYGYTFGSGTRLTVV.

The gene calls are TRBV6-2 or TRBV6-3 and TRBJ1-5; tentatively, D is TRBD1 (5 bases). Between the trimmed V and J ends, which lost 4 bases and 0 bases, there was a span of 7 bases. The CDR3 extends over 14 amino acids. Germline V gives CDR1 MNHEY, CDR2 SVGEGT. CDR3 DNA: TGTGCCAGCAGTTTAGGGGCTAGCAATCAGCCCCAGCATTTT. It encodes CASSLGASNQPQHF.

This clonotype occurred many times. The genes are TRBV4-1 and TRBJ1-5; D gene unclear. The CDR3 consists of 14 residues. Germline V gene lookup returns CDR1 MGHRA and CDR2 YSYEKL. Trimming removed 2 bases from V and 3 bases from J, with 8 bases in between. The CDR3 DNA is TGCGCCAGCAGCCAAAAAGAAACCAATCAGCCCCAGCATTTT. It specifies CASSQKETNQPQHF.

This clonotype was observed a handful of times. V gene TRBV28 combines with J gene TRBJ2-7, with D hard to call. CDR3 length: 12 amino acids. Trimming removed 4 bases from V and 5 bases from J, with 9 bases in between. Germline CDR1 reads MDHEN; CDR2 reads SYDVKM. CDR3 protein: CASSSPLNEQYV. The CDR3 coding sequence is TGTGCCAGCAGTTCCCCCTTGAACGAGCAGTACGTC.

This clonotype was picked up a small number of times. The chain joins TRBV6-2 or TRBV6-3 to TRBJ1-2; 9 positions match TRBD1. The CDR3 extends over 14 amino acids. Germline assignment: CDR1 MNHEY and CDR2 SVGEGT. With V trimmed by 4 bases and J by 4 bases, 4 bases remained unmatched. The CDR3 reads CASSLTGGVYGYTF. The CDR3 bases are TGTGCCAGCAGTTTGACAGGGGGAGTCTATGGCTACACCTTC.

This clonotype was detected many times. The V call is TRBV7-9, the J call TRBJ1-1; D is perhaps TRBD1 (6 bases). Germline V gives CDR1 SEHNR, CDR2 FQNEAQ (reference sequence). The V end was cut by 0 bases, the J end by 11 bases, with 10 bases between. The CDR3 covers 12 residues. In DNA form, the CDR3 reads TGTGCCAGCAGCTTAGCCCGGGGGCCGGCTTTCTTT. Translated: CASSLARGPAFF.

This clonotype came up a few times. The chain couples TRBV6-5 to TRBJ2-7; the match to TRBD1 covers 10 bases. This CDR3 region has 16 residues. In germline, CDR1 is MNHEY, CDR2 SVGAGI. V was pared by 4 bases and J by 4 bases, with 10 bases of the junction left unmatched. DNA for the CDR3: TGTGCCAGCAGTTCCGTGGGACAGGGGTTTCCTTACGAGCAGTACTTC. Residues: CASSSVGQGFPYEQYF.